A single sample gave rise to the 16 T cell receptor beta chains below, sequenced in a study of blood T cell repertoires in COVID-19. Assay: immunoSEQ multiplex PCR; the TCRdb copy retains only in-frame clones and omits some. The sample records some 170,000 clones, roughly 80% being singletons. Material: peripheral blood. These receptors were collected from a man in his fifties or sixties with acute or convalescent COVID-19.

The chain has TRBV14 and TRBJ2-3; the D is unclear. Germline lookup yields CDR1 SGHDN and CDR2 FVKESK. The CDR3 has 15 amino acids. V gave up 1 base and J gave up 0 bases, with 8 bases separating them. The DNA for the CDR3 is TGTGCCAGCAGCCAAGTGGCATCTAGCACAGATACGCAGTATTTT. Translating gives CASSQVASSTDTQYF.

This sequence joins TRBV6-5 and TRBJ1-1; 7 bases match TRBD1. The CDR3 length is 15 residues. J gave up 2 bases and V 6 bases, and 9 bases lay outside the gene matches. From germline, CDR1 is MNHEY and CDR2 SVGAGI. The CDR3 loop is CASSYHRGRNTEAFF. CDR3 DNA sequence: TGTGCCAGCAGCTACCACAGGGGCCGCAACACTGAAGCTTTCTTT.

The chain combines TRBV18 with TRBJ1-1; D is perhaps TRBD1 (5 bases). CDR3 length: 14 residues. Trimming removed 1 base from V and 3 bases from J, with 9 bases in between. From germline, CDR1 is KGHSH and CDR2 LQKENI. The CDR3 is CASSPRWGDTEAFF. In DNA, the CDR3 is TGTGCCAGCTCACCACGATGGGGGGACACTGAAGCTTTCTTT. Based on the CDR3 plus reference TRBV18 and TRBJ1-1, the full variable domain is NAGVMQNPRHLVRRRGQEARLRCSPMKGHSHVYWYRQLPEEGLKFMVYLQKENIIDESGMPKERFSAEFPKEGPSILRIQQVVRGDSAAYFCASSPRWGDTEAFFGQGTRLTVV.

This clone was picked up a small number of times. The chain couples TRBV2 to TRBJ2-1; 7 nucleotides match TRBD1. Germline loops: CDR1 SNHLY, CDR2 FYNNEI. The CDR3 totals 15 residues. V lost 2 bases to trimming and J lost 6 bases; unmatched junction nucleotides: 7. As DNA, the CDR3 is TGTGCCAGCAGTGAAAGGGGACAGATAACCAATGAGCAGTTCTTC. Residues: CASSERGQITNEQFF.

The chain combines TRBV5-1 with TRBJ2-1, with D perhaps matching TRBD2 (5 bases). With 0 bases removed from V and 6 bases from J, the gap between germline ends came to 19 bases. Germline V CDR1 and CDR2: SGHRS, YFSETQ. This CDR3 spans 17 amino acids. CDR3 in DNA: TGCGCCAGCAGCTTGGCAATGCGGGTATGGGGTAGCAATGAGCAGTTCTTC. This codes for CASSLAMRVWGSNEQFF.

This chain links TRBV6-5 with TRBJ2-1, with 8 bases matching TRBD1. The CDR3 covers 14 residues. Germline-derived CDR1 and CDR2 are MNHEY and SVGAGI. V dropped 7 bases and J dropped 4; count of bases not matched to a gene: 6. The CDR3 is CASNPGQVYNEQFF. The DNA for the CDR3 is TGTGCCAGCAATCCGGGACAGGTTTACAATGAGCAGTTCTTC.

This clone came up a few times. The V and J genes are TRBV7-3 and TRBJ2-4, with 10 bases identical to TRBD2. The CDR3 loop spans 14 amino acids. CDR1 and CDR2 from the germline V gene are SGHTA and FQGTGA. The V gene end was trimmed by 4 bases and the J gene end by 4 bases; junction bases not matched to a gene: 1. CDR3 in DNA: TGTGCCAGCAGCTATAGCGGGGGGAAAAACATTCAGTACTTC. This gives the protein CASSYSGGKNIQYF. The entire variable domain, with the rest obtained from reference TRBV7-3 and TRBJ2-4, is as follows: GAGVSQTPSNKVTEKGKYVELRCDPISGHTALYWYRQSLGQGPEFLIYFQGTGAADDSGLPNDRFFAVRPEGSVSTLKIQRTERGDSAVYLCASSYSGGKNIQYFGAGTRLSVL.

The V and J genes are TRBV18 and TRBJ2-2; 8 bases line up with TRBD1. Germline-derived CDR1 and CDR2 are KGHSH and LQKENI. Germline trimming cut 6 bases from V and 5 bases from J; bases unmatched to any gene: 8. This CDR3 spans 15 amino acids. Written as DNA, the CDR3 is TGTGCCAGCTCTCCATCGCAGGGGGCGACCGGGGAGCTGTTTTTT. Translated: CASSPSQGATGELFF.

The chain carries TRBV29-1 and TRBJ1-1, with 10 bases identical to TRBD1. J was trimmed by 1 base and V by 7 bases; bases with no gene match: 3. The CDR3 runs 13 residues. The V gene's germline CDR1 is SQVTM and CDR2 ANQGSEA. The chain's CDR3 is CSGRTGGNTEAFF. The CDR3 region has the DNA TGCAGCGGGAGGACAGGGGGGAACACTGAAGCTTTCTTT.

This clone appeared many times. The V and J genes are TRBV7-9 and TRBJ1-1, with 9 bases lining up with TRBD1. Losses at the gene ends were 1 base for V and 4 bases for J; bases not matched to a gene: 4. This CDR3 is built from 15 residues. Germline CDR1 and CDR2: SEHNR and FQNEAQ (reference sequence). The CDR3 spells CASSLGTGAFTEAFF. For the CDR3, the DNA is TGTGCCAGCAGCTTAGGGACAGGGGCCTTCACTGAAGCTTTCTTT.

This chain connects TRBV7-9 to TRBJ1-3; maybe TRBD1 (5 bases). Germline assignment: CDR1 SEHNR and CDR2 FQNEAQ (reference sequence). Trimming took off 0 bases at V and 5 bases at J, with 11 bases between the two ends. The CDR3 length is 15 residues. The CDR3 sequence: CASSLAQGLRNTIYF. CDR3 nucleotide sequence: TGTGCCAGCAGCTTAGCCCAGGGACTCAGAAACACCATATATTTT.

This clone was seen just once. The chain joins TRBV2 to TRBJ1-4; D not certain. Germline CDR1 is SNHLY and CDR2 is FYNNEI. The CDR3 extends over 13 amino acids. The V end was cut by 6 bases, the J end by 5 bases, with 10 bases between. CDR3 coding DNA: TGTGCCAGCAGACTCCAGGAAAATGAAAAACTGTTTTTT. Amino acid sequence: CASRLQENEKLFF.

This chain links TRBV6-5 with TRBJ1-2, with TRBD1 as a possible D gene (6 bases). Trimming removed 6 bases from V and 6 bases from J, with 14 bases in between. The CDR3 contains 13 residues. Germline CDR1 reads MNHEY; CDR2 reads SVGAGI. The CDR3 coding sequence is TGTGCCAGCAGCCCCCAATGGGGGCATGGCTACACCTTC. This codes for CASSPQWGHGYTF.

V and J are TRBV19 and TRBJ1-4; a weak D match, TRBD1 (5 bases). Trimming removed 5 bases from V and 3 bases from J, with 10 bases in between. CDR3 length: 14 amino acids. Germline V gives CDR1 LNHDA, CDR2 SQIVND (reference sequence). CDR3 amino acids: CASSRQPANEKLFF. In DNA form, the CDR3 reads TGTGCCAGTAGTCGACAGCCGGCTAATGAAAAACTGTTTTTT. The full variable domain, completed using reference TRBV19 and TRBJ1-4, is DGGITQSPKYLFRKEGQNVTLSCEQNLNHDAMYWYRQDPGQGLRLIYYSQIVNDFQKGDIAEGYSVSREKKESFPLTVTSAQKNPTAFYLCASSRQPANEKLFFGSGTQLSVL.

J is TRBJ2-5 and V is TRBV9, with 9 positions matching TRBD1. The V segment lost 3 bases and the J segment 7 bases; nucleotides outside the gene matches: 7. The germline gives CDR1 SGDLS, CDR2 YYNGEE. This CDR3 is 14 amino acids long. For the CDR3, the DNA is TGTGCCAGCAGCGACAGGGGGCCGGGGGTGACCCAGTACTTC. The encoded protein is CASSDRGPGVTQYF.

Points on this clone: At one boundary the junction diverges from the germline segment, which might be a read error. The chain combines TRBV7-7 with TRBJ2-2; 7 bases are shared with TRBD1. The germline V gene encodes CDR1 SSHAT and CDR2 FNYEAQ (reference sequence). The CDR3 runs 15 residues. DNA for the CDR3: TGTGCTAGCAGCCGAGGGGGCCCGGTCACCGGGGAGCTGTTTTTT. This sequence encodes CASSRGGPVTGELFF.